The 14 T cell receptor beta chains given below trace back to one sample, sequenced in a study of T cells in Graves' hyperthyroidism and ophthalmopathy (dated by TCRdb to between 2019 and 2020). Library prep was done by multiplex PCR. The sequencer was an Illumina HiSeq 2000. The TCR beta CDR3 regions were amplified from the RNA transcripts. For the first round of RT-PCR on the TCR CDR3, the HTBI primer set was used together with the Qiagen OneStep RT-PCR kit. Using fastp at Q25 and MiXCR, TCRdb reprocessed the public reads and kept productive beta chains. Entries are consolidated by CDR3 protein sequence, retaining the most common genes and DNA. Across this sample there are about 600,000 distinct CDR3 sequences, with roughly 15% seen only once. The leading ten clones occupy around 3.3% of the sample. Sequencing was performed on blood. These receptor sequences come from a woman between 40 and 50 years old with Graves' ophthalmopathy.

Many counts were recorded for this clonotype. The CDR3 loop is CASSGGDFGQFF. The CDR3 nucleotides read TGTGCCAGCAGCGGGGGGGACTTTGGGCAGTTCTTC. V and J are TRBV2 and TRBJ2-1; 8 bases line up with TRBD2. The germline V gene encodes CDR1 SNHLY and CDR2 FYNNEI. The CDR3 runs to 12 residues. Trimming took 6 bases from V and 12 from J; bases not matched to a gene: 7.

The chain has TRBV27 and TRBJ2-1; the D is unclear. With 7 bases removed from V and 5 bases from J, the gap between germline ends came to 18 bases. Germline CDR1 MNHEY, CDR2 SMNVEV (reference sequence). CDR3 length: 15 residues. The CDR3 coding sequence is TGTGCCAGCACCCTACGTTCTGGGTTGCACAATGAGCAGTTCTTC. It encodes CASTLRSGLHNEQFF.

About this clonotype: The junction and the germline gene differ at one end; a read error may be behind it. The rearrangement joins TRBV9 to TRBJ2-7; 7 nucleotides align to TRBD1. The CDR3 has 14 amino acids. CDR1 SGDLS and CDR2 YYNGEE come from the germline V gene. CDR3 sequence (DNA): TGTGCCGGCAGCGCCCGGGACAGCCCCTACGAGCAGTACTTC. It translates to CAGSARDSPYEQYF.

This clonotype came up many times. The V and J genes are TRBV12-3 or TRBV12-4 and TRBJ2-3, with a tentative D call TRBD1 (5 bases). The CDR3 is 17 amino acids. Deletions cut 2 bases from V and 2 bases from J, with 17 bases between. This CDR3 reads CASSLKHTGRHTDTQYF. CDR3 DNA sequence: TGTGCCAGCAGTTTAAAGCATACAGGACGACACACAGATACGCAGTATTTT.

This chain uses TRBV10-3 with TRBJ2-3; the D gene is possibly TRBD2 (6 bases). Deletions cut 6 bases from V and 6 bases from J, with 19 bases between. The CDR3 is 15 amino acids. Germline CDR1 and CDR2: ENHRY and SYGVKD. Written as DNA, the CDR3 is TGTGCCATCAGAGGACCGGGAGACTCCCCGGATACGCAGTATTTT. This sequence encodes CAIRGPGDSPDTQYF.

This clonotype has a single count. A read error may be the cause here, since a much bigger clone is one base away. The V gene is TRBV2, the J gene TRBJ2-5; D gene unclear. With 4 bases removed from V and 2 bases from J, the gap between germline ends came to 5 bases. Germline V lookup: CDR1 SNHLY, CDR2 FYNNEI. This CDR3 contains 12 residues. The CDR3 spells CASSGEQETQYF. The CDR3 nucleotides read TGTGCCAGCAGTGGAGAGCAAGAGACCCAGTACTTC.

This clonotype was seen many times. The chain carries TRBV5-1 and TRBJ2-3; 9 bases match TRBD2. The germline CDR1 and CDR2 sequences are SGHRS and YFSETQ. The junction had 7 bases not matched to a gene; V was cut back by 0 bases and J by 5 bases. The CDR3 sequence is 16 residues long. The CDR3 sequence is CASSLATSSGKDTQYF. Written as DNA, the CDR3 is TGCGCCAGCAGCTTGGCCACGTCTAGCGGGAAAGATACGCAGTATTTT.

This clonotype occurred many times. The V gene is TRBV12-3 or TRBV12-4, the J gene TRBJ1-2; D is possibly TRBD1 (5 bases). Between the trimmed V and J ends, which lost 4 bases and 4 bases, there was a span of 19 bases. The CDR3 spans 16 residues. As DNA, the CDR3 is TGTGCCAGCAGTTCTCCCGGGGTGGGGACTGCCTATGGCTACACCTTC. This translates into CASSSPGVGTAYGYTF.

This clonotype appeared a few times. The chain links TRBV14 to TRBJ2-1, with D perhaps matching TRBD2 (6 bases). V lost 2 bases and J 2 bases, leaving 10 bases between the germline ends. The CDR3 is 15 amino acids. Germline V gives CDR1 SGHDN, CDR2 FVKESK. The CDR3 DNA follows: TGTGCCAGCAGCCAATGGCGGGGACCCTACAATGAGCAGTTCTTC. It codes for CASSQWRGPYNEQFF.

This clonotype was picked up many times. This sequence joins TRBV3-1 and TRBJ1-5; D is perhaps TRBD1 (5 bases). V gave up 4 bases and J gave up 4 bases, with 11 bases separating them. Germline lookup yields CDR1 LGHDT and CDR2 YNNKEL (reference sequence). The CDR3 spans 14 residues. The CDR3 bases are TGTGCCAGCAGCCCCCGGGGGGGAAATCAGCCCCAGCATTTT. Its protein is CASSPRGGNQPQHF.

This clonotype was seen ten or more times. This chain uses TRBV12-3 or TRBV12-4 with TRBJ2-3; 10 nucleotides match TRBD2. The CDR3 consists of 15 residues. Trimming at V came to 8 bases and at J to 5 bases, leaving 10 bases not matched to a gene. The CDR3 loop reads CASGSSGGARDTQYF. Written as DNA, the CDR3 is TGTGCCAGCGGATCGAGCGGGGGGGCAAGAGATACGCAGTATTTT.

The chain uses TRBV13 and TRBJ2-5; TRBD2 agrees at 9 bases. The junction had 8 bases not matched to a gene; V was cut back by 5 bases and J by 1 base. The CDR3 runs 16 residues. Germline CDR1 is PRHDT and CDR2 is FYEKMQ (reference sequence). The CDR3 spells CASSPGVAGVQETQYF. As DNA, the CDR3 is TGTGCCAGCAGCCCCGGGGTAGCGGGGGTCCAAGAGACCCAGTACTTC. The full variable domain, in which reference TRBV13 and TRBJ2-5 provide the parts outside the CDR3, is AAGVIQSPRHLIKEKRETATLKCYPIPRHDTVYWYQQGPGQDPQFLISFYEKMQSDKGSIPDRFSAQQFSDYHSELNMSSLELGDSALYFCASSPGVAGVQETQYFGPGTRLLVL.

CDR3 coding DNA: TGTGCCAGCAGCACTCACTATGGCTACACCTTC. This encodes CASSTHYGYTF. V is TRBV9 and J is TRBJ1-2; no definite D call. The CDR3 totals 11 residues. Germline-derived CDR1 and CDR2 are SGDLS and YYNGEE. V was cut by 4 bases and J by 3 bases, with 4 bases left in between. Complete variable domain (other parts from reference TRBV9 and TRBJ1-2): DSGVTQTPKHLITATGQRVTLRCSPRSGDLSVYWYQQSLDQGLQFLIQYYNGEERAKGNILERFSAQQFPDLHSELNLSSLELGDSALYFCASSTHYGYTFGSGTRLTVV.

This clonotype was counted only a few times. The V and J genes are TRBV3-1 and TRBJ1-1; TRBD1 is a possible D gene (5 bases). V lost 4 bases and J lost 10, with 13 bases in between. Germline V gives CDR1 LGHDT, CDR2 YNNKEL (reference sequence). This CDR3 has 12 amino acids. CDR3 region: CASSPGLGGAFF. CDR3 nucleotides: TGTGCCAGCAGCCCGGGCCTGGGGGGAGCTTTCTTT.